These 27 T cell receptor beta chains were all obtained from the same sample, sequenced in a study of CD8 T cells in ankylosing spondylitis. TCRdb re-analysed the 5' RACE reads in MiXCR, keeping a single row per CDR3 protein. The table shows approximately 540,000 distinct CDR3 sequences, with more than 9.5% occurring only once. Study-level results: What seemed typical of ankylosing spondylitis blood was a TCR beta motif built from several highly homologous variants.

Their antigens remain unidentified. Input material: blood, either unsorted or a sorted T cell fraction (not recorded which). These receptors were obtained from a male donor with ankylosing spondylitis.

This clonotype was counted only a few times. CDR3 coding DNA: TGTGCCAGCAGGGCCGGAGGGGTCAACACTGAAGCTTTCTTT. Its translation: CASRAGGVNTEAFF. The chain carries TRBV25-1 and TRBJ1-1; TRBD1 might be the D (5 bases). V was trimmed by 6 bases and J by 2 bases, leaving 13 bases between them. CDR3 length: 14 amino acids. CDR1 and CDR2 (germline): MGHDK, SYGVNS. The whole variable domain, filled in from reference TRBV25-1 and TRBJ1-1, reads EADIYQTPRYLVIGTGKKITLECSQTMGHDKMYWYQQDPGMELHLIHYSYGVNSTEKGDLSSESTVSRIRTEHFPLTLESARPSHTSQYLCASRAGGVNTEAFFGQGTRLTVV.

This clonotype was counted only a few times. The chain combines TRBV6-1 with TRBJ1-2, with 7 bases identical to TRBD1. The CDR3 extends over 15 amino acids. Per germline, CDR1 MNHNS and CDR2 SASEGT. V dropped 6 bases and J dropped 3; count of bases not matched to a gene: 10. CDR3 coding DNA: TGTGCCAGCAGCTCCCGACAGGGAGGTGACTATGGCTACACCTTC. The encoded protein is CASSSRQGGDYGYTF.

This clonotype was detected a few times. V and J are TRBV10-3 and TRBJ2-5; 8 nucleotides align to TRBD2. This CDR3 comprises 16 residues. The V gene's germline CDR1 is ENHRY and CDR2 SYGVKD. Trimming took 0 bases from V and 1 from J; bases not matched to a gene: 4. As DNA, the CDR3 is TGTGCCATCAGTGAGTCGCCCAGCGGGGGCCAAGAGACCCAGTACTTC. Residues: CAISESPSGGQETQYF.

This clonotype has ten or more counts. The chain links TRBV12-3 or TRBV12-4 to TRBJ1-1; D is ambiguous. V was trimmed by 7 bases and J by 0 bases, leaving 12 bases between them. The CDR3 extends over 14 amino acids. CDR3 coding DNA: TGTGCCAGCACACACGCTACCCTGAACACTGAAGCTTTCTTT. It encodes CASTHATLNTEAFF.

In this sample, this clonotype turned up many times. The chain joins TRBV10-3 to TRBJ2-7; TRBD2 aligns across 10 bases. The CDR3 runs to 15 residues. J was trimmed by 6 bases and V by 3 bases; bases with no gene match: 8. Germline V lookup: CDR1 ENHRY, CDR2 SYGVKD. The CDR3 here is CAISEDASGRGEQYF. The CDR3 DNA reads TGTGCCATCAGTGAAGATGCTAGCGGGAGAGGCGAGCAGTACTTC.

This clonotype was observed a handful of times. V and J are TRBV11-3 and TRBJ1-1, with no clear D. Germline CDR1 and CDR2: SGHNT and YENEEA. V was trimmed by 6 bases and J by 3 bases, leaving 11 bases between them. CDR3 size: 13 residues. CDR3 in amino acids: CASSPSPDTEAFF. The CDR3 DNA follows: TGTGCCAGCAGTCCCTCTCCAGACACTGAAGCTTTCTTT. The full variable domain, rest sourced from reference TRBV11-3 and TRBJ1-1, is EAGVVQSPRYKIIEKKQPVAFWCNPISGHNTLYWYLQNLGQGPELLIRYENEEAVDDSQLPKDRFSAERLKGVDSTLKIQPAELGDSAVYLCASSPSPDTEAFFGQGTRLTVV.

This clonotype occurred many times. This chain's CDR3 is CASSPEGTGSQPQHF. Here the CDR3 DNA reads TGCGCCAGCAGCCCGGAAGGGACAGGGAGTCAGCCCCAGCATTTT. V and J are TRBV5-1 and TRBJ1-5, with 9 nucleotides matching TRBD1. V gave up 4 bases and J gave up 6 bases; unmatched junction bases: 8. Germline CDR1 and CDR2: SGHRS and YFSETQ. CDR3 length: 15 amino acids.

This clonotype was observed a few times. The chain joins TRBV10-3 to TRBJ2-5; 9 bases map to TRBD1. The CDR3 runs to 15 residues. Germline V gene lookup returns CDR1 ENHRY and CDR2 SYGVKD. V trimming: 6 bases; J trimming: 5 bases; junction bases outside the gene matches: 10. The chain's CDR3 is CAIRENRGRSETQYF. The CDR3 DNA reads TGTGCCATCAGGGAAAACAGGGGGCGATCGGAGACCCAGTACTTC.

This clonotype was observed many times. The genes are TRBV11-3 and TRBJ2-2; D is unresolved. CDR3 length equals 13 residues. Trimming pared 3 bases from V and 9 bases from J, leaving 11 bases between. Per germline, CDR1 SGHNT and CDR2 YENEEA. CDR3: CASSFDVTRELFF. CDR3 nucleotides: TGTGCCAGCAGCTTCGATGTTACCAGGGAGCTGTTTTTT.

The V gene is TRBV19, the J gene TRBJ1-1; possibly TRBD1 for D (5 bases). Trimming shortened V by 4 bases and J by 4 bases, and 10 bases separated the two germline ends. The CDR3 has 13 amino acids. Germline CDR1 is LNHDA and CDR2 is SQIVND (reference sequence). CDR3: CASSTGRGTEAFF. The CDR3 nucleotides read TGTGCCAGTAGTACGGGGAGGGGCACTGAAGCTTTCTTT.

The rearrangement uses TRBV5-1 and TRBJ2-7, with 12 nucleotides matching TRBD2. There are 15 residues in the CDR3. Trimming removed 4 bases from V and 6 bases from J; junction bases left unmatched: 8. Germline CDR1 SGHRS, CDR2 YFSETQ. CDR3: CASSTGTSGLGEQYV. CDR3 DNA: TGCGCCAGCAGCACAGGGACTAGCGGGTTGGGCGAGCAGTACGTC.

The rearrangement joins TRBV29-1 to TRBJ1-1, with a tentative D call TRBD1 (6 bases). The CDR3 covers 14 residues. Germline loops: CDR1 SQVTM, CDR2 ANQGSEA. V was cut by 7 bases and J by 4 bases, with 19 bases left in between. CDR3 sequence: CSGSNRDEGTEAFF. The CDR3 DNA follows: TGCAGCGGATCGAACAGGGACGAGGGCACTGAAGCTTTCTTT.

This clonotype was seen a handful of times. The DNA of the CDR3 is TGTGCCACAAGTCGAGGGGGGCTCGACTATGGCTACACCTTC. Encoded protein: CATSRGGLDYGYTF. The chain joins TRBV11-3 to TRBJ1-2; weak D call: TRBD1 (6 bases). Germline-derived CDR1 and CDR2 are SGHNT and YENEEA. Trimming left V 10 bases short and J 3 bases short, with 18 bases between. The CDR3 length is 14 residues.

The chain links TRBV20-1 to TRBJ1-1, with D perhaps TRBD1 (6 bases). Germline V CDR1 and CDR2: DFQATT, SNEGSKA (reference sequence). The V and J ends lost 5 bases and 3 bases respectively, with 22 bases between them. The CDR3 has 16 amino acids. Here the CDR3 DNA reads TGCAGTGCTTCCGACAGGACCTGGGCGGGTGACACTGAAGCTTTCTTT. Its translation is CSASDRTWAGDTEAFF.

This clonotype showed up just a few times. Germline is not matched at one junction end, which may reflect a read error. The rearrangement links TRBV7-2 to TRBJ2-4; D possibly corresponds to TRBD1 (5 bases). Germline V lookup: CDR1 SGHTA, CDR2 FQGNSA. The CDR3 extends over 13 amino acids. CDR3 nucleotides: TGTGCCAGCAGCCCGATGGGGCAGGGAAGTTGGCACTTC. Amino acid sequence: CASSPMGQGSWHF. The full variable domain, its missing parts supplied by reference TRBV7-2 and TRBJ2-4, is GAGVSQSPSNKVTEKGKDVELRCDPISGHTALYWYRQSLGQGLEFLIYFQGNSAPDKSGLPSDRFSAERTGGSVSTLTIQRTQQEDSAVYLCASSPMGQGSWHFGAGTRLSVL.

CDR3: CASSANRGWDTGELFF. The CDR3 DNA sequence: TGTGCCAGCAGTGCGAACAGGGGGTGGGACACCGGGGAGCTGTTTTTT. J is TRBJ2-2 and V is TRBV2, with TRBD1 matching over 8 bases. Per germline, CDR1 SNHLY and CDR2 FYNNEI. This CDR3 spans 16 amino acids. V shed 4 bases and J 3 bases; nucleotides not matched to a gene: 7.

There are a few counts of this clonotype. The chain links TRBV29-1 to TRBJ2-1; no firm D call. Germline V gene data show CDR1 as SQVTM and CDR2 as ANQGSEA. With 6 bases removed from V and 9 bases from J, the gap between germline ends came to 12 bases. This CDR3 is 11 amino acids long. The CDR3 loop reads CSVRITGEQFF. CDR3 nucleotide sequence: TGCAGCGTCCGGATCACCGGTGAGCAGTTCTTC.

The chain uses TRBV11-2 and TRBJ2-5, with a possible D match to TRBD2 (5 bases). Germline loops: CDR1 SGHAT, CDR2 FQNNGV. Trimming left V 5 bases short and J 2 bases short, with 9 bases between. This CDR3 has 13 residues. This CDR3 reads CASSRLPQETQYF. CDR3 DNA: TGTGCCAGCAGCCGACTACCTCAAGAGACCCAGTACTTC.

This clonotype was detected a few times. This chain uses TRBV5-1 with TRBJ1-1, with D uncertain. The length of the CDR3 is 11 residues. V dropped 0 bases and J dropped 8 bases, with 5 bases sitting between them. Germline-derived CDR1 and CDR2 are SGHRS and YFSETQ. The CDR3 is CASSLGIEAFF. The CDR3 DNA follows: TGCGCCAGCAGCTTGGGGATAGAAGCTTTCTTT.

The rearrangement uses TRBV18 and TRBJ2-1; possibly TRBD1 or TRBD2 for D (6 bases each). The CDR3 length is 16 residues. Germline lookup yields CDR1 KGHSH and CDR2 LQKENI. With 0 bases removed from V and 0 bases from J, the gap between germline ends came to 9 bases. The CDR3 DNA sequence: TGTGCCAGCTCACCACCAAGGGGGGCCTCCTACAATGAGCAGTTCTTC. It codes for CASSPPRGASYNEQFF. Full variable domain (missing parts from reference TRBV18 and TRBJ2-1): NAGVMQNPRHLVRRRGQEARLRCSPMKGHSHVYWYRQLPEEGLKFMVYLQKENIIDESGMPKERFSAEFPKEGPSILRIQQVVRGDSAAYFCASSPPRGASYNEQFFGPGTRLTVL.

This clonotype was seen more than once but under ten times. The CDR3 DNA reads as TGTGCCAGCAGTTTCCAGCACCTAAAACTGTTTTTT. As protein: CASSFQHLKLFF. This chain links TRBV6-1 with TRBJ1-4; D is unresolved. Germline V lookup: CDR1 MNHNS, CDR2 SASEGT. Trimming cost V 5 bases and J 10 bases, with 11 bases left between them. The CDR3 runs to 12 residues.

This rearrangement joins TRBV6-1 to TRBJ2-1; 9 bases fit TRBD1. Germline CDR1 and CDR2: MNHNS and SASEGT. Trimming took 0 bases from V and 8 from J; bases not matched to a gene: 5. CDR3 length: 15 amino acids. The CDR3 region has the DNA TGTGCCAGCAGTGAAGCCGGGACAGGGTTTTATGAGCAGTTCTTC. Encoded protein: CASSEAGTGFYEQFF.

In this sample, this clonotype turned up many times. V usage is TRBV9 and J usage is TRBJ2-5, with D possibly being TRBD1 or TRBD2 (5 bases each). Germline CDR1 reads SGDLS; CDR2 reads YYNGEE. The CDR3 is 15 amino acids. V was clipped by 3 bases and J by 1 base, with 13 bases between them. The CDR3 coding sequence is TGTGCCAGCAGCGAAATGGGACGGTTCCAAGAGACCCAGTACTTC. This translates into CASSEMGRFQETQYF. Looking up the rest from reference TRBV9 and TRBJ2-5 gives the full variable domain: DSGVTQTPKHLITATGQRVTLRCSPRSGDLSVYWYQQSLDQGLQFLIQYYNGEERAKGNILERFSAQQFPDLHSELNLSSLELGDSALYFCASSEMGRFQETQYFGPGTRLLVL.

The chain is built from TRBV4-2 and TRBJ2-3, with 7 positions matching TRBD2. CDR1 and CDR2 from the germline V gene are LGHNA and YNFKEQ. The trim removed 5 bases at V and 3 bases at J, leaving 5 bases unmatched. The CDR3 consists of 14 residues. In DNA, the CDR3 is TGTGCCAGCAGCAAACTAGCGCCGACAGATACGCAGTATTTT. Translating gives CASSKLAPTDTQYF.

This clonotype has just a few counts. This chain connects TRBV11-2 to TRBJ2-4; tentative D call: TRBD1 (5 bases). Germline V CDR1 and CDR2: SGHAT, FQNNGV. This CDR3 has 14 residues. V was pared by 1 base and J by 6 bases, with 10 bases between. CDR3 coding DNA: TGTGCCAGCAGCTTAGTAGGGGCTCTAAACATTCAGTACTTC. Protein: CASSLVGALNIQYF.

J is TRBJ2-1 and V is TRBV12-3 or TRBV12-4; possible D gene TRBD1, 6 bases. The V end was cut by 9 bases, the J end by 0 bases, with 15 bases between. The CDR3 consists of 15 residues. For the CDR3, the DNA is TGTGCCAGGTGGTTTGAGGACAGCTCCTACAATGAGCAGTTCTTC. Its protein product is CARWFEDSSYNEQFF.

This clonotype occurred many times. The chain joins TRBV5-1 to TRBJ2-1; 7 bases align to TRBD1. Germline values: CDR1 SGHRS, CDR2 YFSETQ. The V segment lost 0 bases and the J segment 4 bases; nucleotides outside the gene matches: 4. CDR3 length: 15 residues. CDR3 nucleotides: TGCGCCAGCAGCTTGGAAGGGGGCCCTTACAATGAGCAGTTCTTC. Its translation is CASSLEGGPYNEQFF. The full variable domain, with the rest looked up from reference TRBV5-1 and TRBJ2-1, is KAGVTQTPRYLIKTRGQQVTLSCSPISGHRSVSWYQQTPGQGLQFLFEYFSETQRNKGNFPGRFSGRQFSNSRSEMNVSTLELGDSALYLCASSLEGGPYNEQFFGPGTRLTVL.